One sample yielded the 31 T cell receptor beta chains listed below, sequenced in a study of long-term antiretroviral therapy in people with HIV. Run at survey level, the immunoSEQ assay was version v3.0. The data were produced by immunoSEQ multiplex PCR, yet TCRdb's version contains in-frame clones alone and is incomplete. The table records roughly 20,000 clones, around four fifths of them present only once. The sequencing here drew on unsorted PBMCs, taken about 4 years after starting antiretroviral therapy. Receptors originate from a man younger than 30 with HIV.

This clone has a handful of counts. This sequence joins TRBV27 and TRBJ2-7; a weak D match, TRBD2 (6 bases). This CDR3 spans 13 amino acids. Trimming left V 5 bases short and J 2 bases short, with 10 bases between. CDR1 and CDR2 (germline): MNHEY, SMNVEV (reference sequence). The CDR3 sequence: CASSTAGPYEQYF. The CDR3 DNA reads as TGTGCCAGCAGTACTGCGGGGCCCTACGAGCAGTACTTC.

The chain joins TRBV28 to TRBJ2-7; weak D call: TRBD1 (6 bases). This CDR3 is 12 amino acids long. Per germline, CDR1 MDHEN and CDR2 SYDVKM. The V end lost 7 bases, the J end lost 4 bases, and 11 bases lay between the germline ends. This CDR3 reads CASMDRNYEQYF. Written as DNA, the CDR3 is TGTGCCAGCATGGACAGAAATTACGAGCAGTACTTC.

This chain uses TRBV12-2 with TRBJ1-5; the D call in the table, TRBD1, was not verified against the DNA. TRBV12-2 is labeled a pseudogene. This CDR3 has 16 residues. CDR3 residues: CASRLNWDRLNQPQHF. Here the CDR3 DNA reads TGTGCAAGTCGCTTAAATTGGGACAGGCTCAATCAGCCCCAGCATTTT.

The chain employs TRBV6-1 and TRBJ1-4, with D possibly matching TRBD1 (5 bases). CDR3 length: 12 amino acids. The germline V and J ends were trimmed by 8 bases and 8 bases, with 12 bases remaining between them. Looked up from germline, CDR1 is MNHNS and CDR2 is SASEGT. Here the CDR3 reads CASGTVKEKLFF. The CDR3 coding sequence is TGTGCCAGCGGGACGGTTAAGGAAAAACTGTTTTTT.

This chain uses TRBV6-6 with TRBJ2-2, with D possibly TRBD1 on 5 matching bases. The CDR3 loop spans 14 amino acids. Per the germline V gene, CDR1 is MNHNY and CDR2 is SVGAGI (reference sequence). Between the trimmed V and J ends, which lost 6 bases and 5 bases, there was a span of 13 bases. CDR3: CASSPGQSTGELFF. For the CDR3, the DNA is TGTGCCAGCAGCCCAGGACAATCAACCGGGGAGCTGTTTTTT.

This clone showed up just a few times. The chain couples TRBV6-1 to TRBJ1-5; D call uncertain. V shed 6 bases and J shed 9 bases, with 15 bases lying between them. CDR1 MNHNS and CDR2 SASEGT come from the germline V gene. The CDR3 totals 13 residues. In nucleotides, the CDR3 is TGTGCCAGCAGGAGAGAGGTTTTATGGCCCCAGCATTTT. This translates into CASRREVLWPQHF.

This chain joins TRBV2 and TRBJ2-7; D is unresolved. Looked up from germline, CDR1 is SNHLY and CDR2 is FYNNEI. Trimming took off 2 bases at V and 5 bases at J, with 16 bases between the two ends. CDR3 length equals 15 residues. DNA for the CDR3: TGTGCCAGCAGTGAATGGTCCAGCGCCGCCGACGAGCAGTACTTC. Amino acid sequence: CASSEWSSAADEQYF.

The rearrangement links TRBV5-4 to TRBJ2-6, with TRBD2 as a possible D gene (5 bases). This CDR3 spans 15 amino acids. The V end lost 0 bases, the J end lost 4 bases, and 8 bases lay between the germline ends. Germline V gives CDR1 SGHNT, CDR2 YYREEE (reference sequence). The CDR3 region has the DNA TGTGCCAGCAGCTTGGACGGAGGCGGGGCCAACGTCCTGACTTTC. This encodes CASSLDGGGANVLTF.

The J gene is TRBJ2-3, the V gene TRBV29-1; 9 bases agree with TRBD1. The germline CDR1 and CDR2 sequences are SQVTM and ANQGSEA. V trimming: 6 bases; J trimming: 3 bases; junction bases outside the gene matches: 4. The CDR3 loop spans 13 amino acids. CDR3 sequence: CSVGQGSTDTQYF. The CDR3 DNA reads as TGCAGCGTCGGACAGGGGTCGACAGATACGCAGTATTTT.

The V gene is TRBV5-1, the J gene TRBJ2-3, with TRBD2 as a possible D gene (5 bases). CDR1 is SGHRS and CDR2 is YFSETQ in the germline V gene. The length of the CDR3 is 15 residues. V dropped 0 bases and J dropped 6 bases, with 14 bases sitting between them. CDR3 amino acids: CASSLGVGDVDTQYF. The CDR3 DNA sequence: TGCGCCAGCAGCTTGGGGGTCGGGGATGTGGATACGCAGTATTTT.

The chain is built from TRBV11-2 and TRBJ1-1; a possible D gene is TRBD1 (5 bases). Germline V gene sequence: CDR1 SGHAT, CDR2 FQNNGV. V was trimmed by 7 bases and J by 0 bases, leaving 12 bases between them. This CDR3 has 14 amino acids. DNA of the CDR3: TGTGCCAGCACCCGGGCAGGGATGAACACTGAAGCTTTCTTT. Translated, it gives CASTRAGMNTEAFF.

This clone was counted a single time. The chain couples TRBV5-1 to TRBJ2-7, with 9 bases aligning to TRBD1. CDR3 length: 15 amino acids. From germline, CDR1 is SGHRS and CDR2 YFSETQ. The ends lost 0 bases at V and 3 bases at J; junction bases unmatched: 4. The CDR3 DNA reads TGCGCCAGCAGCTTGGGGGGGACAGGGTACTACGAGCAGTACTTC. It encodes CASSLGGTGYYEQYF.

The chain uses TRBV19 and TRBJ2-1; 10 bases match TRBD2. The CDR3 totals 13 residues. Per germline, CDR1 LNHDA and CDR2 SQIVND (reference sequence). V trimming: 10 bases; J trimming: 10 bases; junction bases outside the gene matches: 10. CDR3 nucleotides: TGTGCCATAGGAAGAGGTAGCGGGGGGGAGCAGTTCTTC. This encodes CAIGRGSGGEQFF.

The rearrangement uses TRBV28 and TRBJ1-2; D not resolved. Trimming took off 6 bases at V and 4 bases at J, with 15 bases between the two ends. Looked up from germline, CDR1 is MDHEN and CDR2 is SYDVKM. The CDR3 consists of 14 residues. CDR3 sequence reads: CASRTPGLSYGYTF. CDR3 DNA sequence: TGTGCCAGCAGGACTCCGGGCCTGAGCTATGGCTACACCTTC.

The genes are TRBV18 and TRBJ2-7; 13 nucleotides agree with TRBD2. V was clipped by 3 bases and J by 4 bases; unmatched bases: 3. Germline CDR1 is KGHSH and CDR2 is LQKENI. CDR3 length: 15 amino acids. The CDR3: CASSPSTSGGYEQYV. The CDR3 DNA reads TGTGCCAGCTCACCTTCGACTAGCGGGGGGTACGAGCAGTACGTC.

The rearrangement joins TRBV6-6 to TRBJ2-5; 7 bases are shared with TRBD2. The CDR3 sequence is 13 residues long. After removal of 6 bases from V and 7 bases from J, the junction contained 8 bases not matched to a gene. CDR1 and CDR2 from the germline V gene are MNHNY and SVGAGI (reference sequence). CDR3 residues: CASSPSGAVTQYF. CDR3 nucleotides: TGTGCCAGCAGCCCGAGCGGGGCGGTGACCCAGTACTTC.

This clone is medium-sized (0.01 to 0.1%) within its sample. This chain joins TRBV11-3 and TRBJ1-4; no clear D gene. The V end lost 5 bases, the J end lost 1 base, and 14 bases lay between the germline ends. The length of the CDR3 is 16 residues. Germline-derived CDR1 and CDR2 are SGHNT and YENEEA. The CDR3 DNA is TGTGCCAGCAGCCCCCCCCGTCCGGGAACTAATGAAAAACTGTTTTTT. This encodes CASSPPRPGTNEKLFF.

The J gene is TRBJ2-3, the V gene TRBV27, with D possibly being TRBD1 (5 bases). The CDR3 consists of 12 residues. The germline V and J ends were trimmed by 3 bases and 5 bases, with 6 bases remaining between them. Germline V lookup: CDR1 MNHEY, CDR2 SMNVEV (reference sequence). In DNA, the CDR3 is TGTGCCAGCAGTTTTACAGGAGATACGCAGTATTTT. Amino acids: CASSFTGDTQYF.

This clone occurred once. This chain links TRBV6-1 with TRBJ2-2; D is unclear. The V end lost 0 bases, the J end lost 8 bases, and 7 bases lay between the germline ends. The CDR3 is 13 residues long. From germline, CDR1 is MNHNS and CDR2 SASEGT. The CDR3 protein is CASSEAVQGELFF. The CDR3 region has the DNA TGTGCCAGCAGTGAAGCGGTACAGGGGGAGCTGTTTTTT.

The V gene is TRBV7-9, the J gene TRBJ2-3; 7 bases are shared with TRBD1. V was clipped by 1 base and J by 4 bases; unmatched bases: 8. Looked up from germline, CDR1 is SEHNR and CDR2 is FQNEAQ (reference sequence). This CDR3 comprises 16 residues. CDR3 sequence: CASSLGTGAWPDTQYF. CDR3 coding DNA: TGTGCCAGCAGCTTAGGTACAGGGGCTTGGCCAGATACGCAGTATTTT.

The chain uses TRBV6-1 and TRBJ1-3; no clear D gene. Germline V CDR1 and CDR2: MNHNS, SASEGT. Trimming shortened V by 2 bases and J by 2 bases, and 10 bases separated the two germline ends. The CDR3 loop spans 15 amino acids. CDR3 bases: TGTGCCAGCAGTGAACAATTTAGTACTGGAAACACCATATATTTT. Its protein is CASSEQFSTGNTIYF.

The chain couples TRBV27 to TRBJ1-6, with D possibly TRBD1 on 5 matching bases. This CDR3 is built from 14 residues. The V and J ends lost 4 bases and 10 bases respectively, with 14 bases between them. Germline V lookup: CDR1 MNHEY, CDR2 SMNVEV (reference sequence). Here the CDR3 reads CASSYRDGGSPLHF. The CDR3 bases are TGTGCCAGCAGTTACCGGGACGGAGGGTCACCCCTCCACTTT.

J is TRBJ2-2 and V is TRBV5-1; D perhaps matches TRBD1 (6 bases). V lost 1 base, J lost 2 bases, and 18 bases lay in between. The length of the CDR3 is 18 residues. CDR1 is SGHRS and CDR2 is YFSETQ in the germline V gene. The CDR3, as DNA: TGCGCCAGCAGCTTGAGACAGGCCGGTGGGGGTAACACCGGGGAGCTGTTTTTT. It is translated as CASSLRQAGGGNTGELFF. Using reference TRBV5-1 and TRBJ2-2 for the parts outside the CDR3, the full variable domain is KAGVTQTPRYLIKTRGQQVTLSCSPISGHRSVSWYQQTPGQGLQFLFEYFSETQRNKGNFPGRFSGRQFSNSRSEMNVSTLELGDSALYLCASSLRQAGGGNTGELFFGEGSRLTVL.

J is TRBJ1-1 and V is TRBV7-9; maybe TRBD1 (6 bases). The V gene's germline CDR1 is SEHNR and CDR2 FQNEAQ (reference sequence). V was cut by 5 bases and J by 5 bases, with 18 bases left in between. CDR3 length: 15 residues. CDR3 in DNA: TGTGCCAGCAGCCCGGGGGTCCCGAGGGGGACTGAAGCTTTCTTT. It specifies CASSPGVPRGTEAFF.

The chain has TRBV6-1 and TRBJ1-4, with no clear D. In germline, CDR1 is MNHNS, CDR2 SASEGT. The V gene lost 1 base and the J gene lost 8 bases, with 8 bases spanning the gap. This CDR3 spans 13 amino acids. The CDR3 DNA is TGTGCCAGCAGTGAAGTTGGTTGGGAAAAACTGTTTTTT. The encoded protein is CASSEVGWEKLFF.

The chain's CDR3 is CASSTGEWGQETQYF. As DNA, the CDR3 is TGTGCCAGCTCGACGGGGGAATGGGGCCAAGAGACCCAGTACTTC. The chain combines TRBV27 with TRBJ2-5, with D perhaps matching TRBD2 (6 bases). CDR3 length: 15 amino acids. Trimming took 8 bases from V and 1 from J, leaving 17 bases between them. Looked up from germline, CDR1 is MNHEY and CDR2 is SMNVEV (reference sequence).

V gene TRBV19 combines with J gene TRBJ1-1; TRBD1 matches at 9 bases. The germline V gene has CDR1 LNHDA and CDR2 SQIVND (reference sequence). Unmatched junction bases numbered 0, after V lost 6 bases and J lost 4 bases. The CDR3 consists of 12 residues. CDR3 in amino acids: CASRGQGTEAFF. The CDR3, as DNA: TGTGCCAGTAGGGGACAGGGCACTGAAGCTTTCTTT. The full variable domain, rest sourced from reference TRBV19 and TRBJ1-1, is DGGITQSPKYLFRKEGQNVTLSCEQNLNHDAMYWYRQDPGQGLRLIYYSQIVNDFQKGDIAEGYSVSREKKESFPLTVTSAQKNPTAFYLCASRGQGTEAFFGQGTRLTVV.

The chain couples TRBV30 to TRBJ2-5, with 8 bases matching TRBD2. Germline V lookup: CDR1 GTSNPN, CDR2 SVGIG (reference sequence). The CDR3 contains 15 residues. V shed 0 bases and J 3 bases; nucleotides not matched to a gene: 6. The CDR3 spells CAWSVWRGDKETQYF. The CDR3 DNA sequence: TGTGCCTGGAGTGTCTGGCGGGGGGACAAAGAGACCCAGTACTTC. The full variable domain, rest sourced from reference TRBV30 and TRBJ2-5, is SQTIHQWPATLVQPVGSPLSLECTVEGTSNPNLYWYRQAAGRGLQLLFYSVGIGQISSEVPQNLSASRPQDRQFILSSKKLLLSDSGFYLCAWSVWRGDKETQYFGPGTRLLVL.

The chain couples TRBV28 to TRBJ1-2; a weak D match, TRBD1 (5 bases). The CDR3 sequence is 19 residues long. The germline CDR1 and CDR2 sequences are MDHEN and SYDVKM. V was trimmed by 6 bases and J by 0 bases, leaving 26 bases between them. The CDR3 spells CASSPSPGTYTASNYGYTF. The CDR3 region has the DNA TGTGCCAGCAGCCCATCACCGGGGACGTATACAGCTTCTAACTATGGCTACACCTTC.

This clone turned up a few times. This chain links TRBV2 with TRBJ1-5; no clear D gene. The CDR3 spans 16 residues. Germline values: CDR1 SNHLY, CDR2 FYNNEI. The V end was cut by 7 bases, the J end by 7 bases, with 23 bases between. The CDR3, as DNA: TGTGCCAGCAATTCGGGAGCGGGTGGCTTCGGGCAGCCCCAGCATTTT. Its protein is CASNSGAGGFGQPQHF.

The rearrangement links TRBV6-6 to TRBJ1-3; D not resolved. CDR1 MNHNY and CDR2 SVGAGI come from the germline V gene (reference sequence). V dropped 2 bases and J dropped 2 bases, with 7 bases sitting between them. The CDR3 has 14 residues. CDR3: CASSYIQAGNTIYF. The CDR3 DNA reads TGTGCCAGCAGTTACATCCAGGCTGGAAACACCATATATTTT.